The clone carrying this TCR beta chain was seen a handful of times. Germline V gene sequence: CDR1 MNHNY, CDR2 SVGAGI (reference sequence). This CDR3 spans 16 amino acids. V trimming: 7 bases; J trimming: 4 bases; junction bases outside the gene matches: 11. The entry originates in a study of blood T cells in healthy people across ages. Study context: Capture by template switching was about one barcoded beta molecule per two T cells.

Combining a sample-barcoded 5' primer with a J-beta primer mix, a second PCR ran for roughly 6 to 11 cycles. Using its own MiXCR run on the 5' RACE reads, TCRdb lists one record per CDR3 protein. The sample records more than 500,000 distinct CDR3 sequences, roughly 28% being singletons. Donor samples were obtained from healthy Caucasian individuals from Russia, aged about 6 to 90. Donors each provided roughly 11 milliliters of peripheral blood. J is TRBJ2-1 and V is TRBV6-6; 9 positions match TRBD2. The sample was blood. The sequence was collected from a woman between 65 and 79 years old in good health. The CDR3 spells CASNRQRGVDYNEQFF. Here the CDR3 DNA reads TGTGCCAGCAATCGGCAGCGGGGGGTGGATTACAATGAGCAGTTCTTC.